This TCR beta chain was recovered during a study of identifying expanded T cells in peripheral blood. Sequencing was performed with immunoSEQ multiplex PCR; in TCRdb, only in-frame clones are kept and a portion is missing. The table shows approximately 120,000 clones, with 88% occurring only once. As for this clone: What it recognizes is unknown.

Study-wide results and limits: Across healthy donors, higher total template counts meant significantly greater roughly 2-week count variance.

The V gene's germline CDR1 is KGHSH and CDR2 LQKENI. This CDR3 has 14 amino acids. With 6 bases removed from V and 7 bases from J, the gap between germline ends came to 19 bases. The chain carries TRBV18 and TRBJ2-7; D is perhaps TRBD1 (7 bases). Sequencing was carried out using blood. The TCR comes from a person between 18 and 75 years old in good health. The CDR3 region is CASSAGQPALEQYF. In DNA form, the CDR3 reads TGTGCCAGCTCGGCGGGACAGCCAGCCCTGGAGCAGTACTTC.